This TCR beta chain was sequenced in a study of shared clonotypes between healthy human individuals. The CDR3 has 19 residues. The germline V gene has CDR1 MDHEN and CDR2 SYDVKM. Trimming took 7 bases from V and 4 from J; bases not matched to a gene: 21. Produced via immunoSEQ multiplex PCR; TCRdb's table is partial and in-frame only. The sample lists 1,100,000 or so clones; 75% to 80% were seen once. The table lists this clone with a few counts. The receptor's source is a man aged 18 to 35 in good health. Some clones in this sample may be carry-over from other donors' samples. Sample: memory CD4+ T cells from PBMCs. Subset defined: CD45RA-negative fraction. V is TRBV28 and J is TRBJ1-4, with 7 bases that match TRBD1. The CDR3 DNA reads as TGTGCCAGCAATTCAAACGACAGGGCGGAATGGGGTGGTAATGAAAAACTGTTTTTT. Translation: CASNSNDRAEWGGNEKLFF.